This T cell receptor beta chain was found in a study of cytomegalovirus exposure and HLA in healthy donors. Across the study: As an earlier analysis found, roughly 170 million T cells yielded about 100 million unique TCR beta sequences. Study observations and caveats: For TCR beta chains, V- and J-gene trimming was later linked to a missense DCLRE1C variant. The investigators catalogued 164 TCR beta chains as cytomegalovirus-associated.

Only a few counts were recorded for this clone. Antigen specificity is unknown. It was with 60 Vbeta and 13 Jbeta primers that the PCR ran. TCRdb keeps only in-frame clones here, not all; method: immunoSEQ multiplex PCR. The sample yields some 150,000 clones, 70% to 85% seen once. The germline gives CDR1 MNHEY, CDR2 SVGAGI. The ends lost 6 bases at V and 5 bases at J; junction bases unmatched: 1. CDR3 length: 12 amino acids. The TCR originated in a young man in good health and CMV-seropositive. What was sequenced was PBMCs. The rearrangement links TRBV6-5 to TRBJ1-2; 9 nucleotides agree with TRBD1. CDR3 loop: CASRGQGYGYTF. The CDR3 bases are TGTGCCAGCAGGGGACAGGGTTATGGCTACACCTTC.